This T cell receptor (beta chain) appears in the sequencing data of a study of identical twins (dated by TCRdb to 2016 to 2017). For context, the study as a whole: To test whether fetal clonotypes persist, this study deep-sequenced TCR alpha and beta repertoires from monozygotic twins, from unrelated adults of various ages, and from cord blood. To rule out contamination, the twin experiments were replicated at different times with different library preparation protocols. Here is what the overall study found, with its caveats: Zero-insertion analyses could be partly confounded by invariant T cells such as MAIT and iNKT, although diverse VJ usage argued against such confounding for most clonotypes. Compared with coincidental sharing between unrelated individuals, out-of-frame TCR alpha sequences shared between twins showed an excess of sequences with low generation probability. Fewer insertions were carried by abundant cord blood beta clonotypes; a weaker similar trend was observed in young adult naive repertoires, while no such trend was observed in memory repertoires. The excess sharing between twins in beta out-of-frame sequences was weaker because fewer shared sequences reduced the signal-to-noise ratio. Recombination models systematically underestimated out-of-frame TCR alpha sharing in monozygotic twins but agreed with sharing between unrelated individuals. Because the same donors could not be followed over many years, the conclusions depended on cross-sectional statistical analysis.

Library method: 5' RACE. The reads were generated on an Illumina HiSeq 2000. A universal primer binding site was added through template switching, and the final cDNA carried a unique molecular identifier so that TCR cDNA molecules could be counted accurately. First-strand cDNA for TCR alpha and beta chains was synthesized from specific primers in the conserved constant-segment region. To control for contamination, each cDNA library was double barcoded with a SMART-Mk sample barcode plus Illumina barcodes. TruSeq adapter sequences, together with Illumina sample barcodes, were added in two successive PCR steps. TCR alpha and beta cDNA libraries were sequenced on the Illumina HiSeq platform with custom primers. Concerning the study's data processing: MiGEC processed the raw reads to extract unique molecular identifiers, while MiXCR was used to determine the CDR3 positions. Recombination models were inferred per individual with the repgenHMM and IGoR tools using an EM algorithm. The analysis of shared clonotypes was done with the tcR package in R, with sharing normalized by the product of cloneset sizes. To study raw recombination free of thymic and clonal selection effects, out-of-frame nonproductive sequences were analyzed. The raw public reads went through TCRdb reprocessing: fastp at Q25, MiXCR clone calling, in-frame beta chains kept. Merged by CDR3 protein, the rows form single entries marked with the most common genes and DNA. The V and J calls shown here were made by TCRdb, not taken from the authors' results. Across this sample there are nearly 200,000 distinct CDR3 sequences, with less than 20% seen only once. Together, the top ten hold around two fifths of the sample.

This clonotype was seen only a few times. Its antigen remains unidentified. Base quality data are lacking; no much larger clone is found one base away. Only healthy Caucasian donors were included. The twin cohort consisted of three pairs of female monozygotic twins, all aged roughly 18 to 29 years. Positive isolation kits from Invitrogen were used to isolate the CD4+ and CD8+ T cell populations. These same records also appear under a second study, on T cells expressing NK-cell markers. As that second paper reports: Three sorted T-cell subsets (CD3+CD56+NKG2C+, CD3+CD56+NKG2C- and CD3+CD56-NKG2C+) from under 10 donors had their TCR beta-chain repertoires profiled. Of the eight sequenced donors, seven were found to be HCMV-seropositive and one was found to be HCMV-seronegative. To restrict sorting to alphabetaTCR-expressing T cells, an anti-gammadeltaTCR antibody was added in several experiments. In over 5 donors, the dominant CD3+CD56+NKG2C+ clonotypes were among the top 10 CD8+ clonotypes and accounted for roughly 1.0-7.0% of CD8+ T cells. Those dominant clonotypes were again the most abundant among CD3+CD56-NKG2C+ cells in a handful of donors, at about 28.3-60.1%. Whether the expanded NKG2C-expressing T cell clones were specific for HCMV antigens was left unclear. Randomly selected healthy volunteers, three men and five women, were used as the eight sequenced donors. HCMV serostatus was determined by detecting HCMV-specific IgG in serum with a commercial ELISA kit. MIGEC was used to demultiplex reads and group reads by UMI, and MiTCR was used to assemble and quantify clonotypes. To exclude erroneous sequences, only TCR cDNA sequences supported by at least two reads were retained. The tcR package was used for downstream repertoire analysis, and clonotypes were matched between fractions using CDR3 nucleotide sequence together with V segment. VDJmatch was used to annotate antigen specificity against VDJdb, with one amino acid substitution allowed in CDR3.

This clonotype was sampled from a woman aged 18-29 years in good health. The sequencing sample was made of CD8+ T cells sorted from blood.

The CDR3 region reads CSVVSGGNYGYTF. The base sequence is TGCAGCGTTGTGTCAGGGGGGAACTATGGCTACACCTTC. The V gene is TRBV29-1 and the J gene is TRBJ1-2; 7 bases in the junction line up with TRBD1. From the germline V gene, CDR1 is SQVTM and CDR2 is ANQGSEA. The CDR3 measures 13 amino acids from cysteine to phenylalanine. Of all the DNA, just the CDR3 is kept, 39 bases in frame from base 1. Trimming accounts for 4 bases at V and 2 bases at J, while the number of junction bases matched to no gene is 4.